This T cell receptor (beta chain) was captured by sequencing in a study of cytomegalovirus exposure and HLA in healthy donors. Regarding the study as a whole: Data from an earlier analysis indicated that most TCR beta V segments were productive either about 87% or about 30% of the time. Several of the most significant clusters appeared linked to common viral pathogens, based on a later analysis.

13 Jbeta primers and 60 Vbeta primers were used for the PCR. The data were produced by immunoSEQ multiplex PCR, yet TCRdb's version contains in-frame clones alone and is incomplete. The sample totals around 140,000 clones. The CDR3 contains 14 residues. Looked up from germline, CDR1 is SNHLY and CDR2 is FYNNEI. V lost 11 bases and J lost 0, with 15 bases in between. As regards this clone: Its antigen is undetermined.

The chain employs TRBV2 and TRBJ2-3, with D perhaps matching TRBD2 (6 bases). The sequenced material came from PBMCs. The clonotype originates from a woman between 40 and 50 years old in good health and CMV-seropositive. CDR3 protein: CAVKGGDSTDTQYF. DNA of the CDR3: TGTGCCGTAAAAGGCGGGGATAGCACAGATACGCAGTATTTT.